Listed below are T cell receptor beta chains from one sample, sequenced in a study of tissue T cells after allogeneic stem cell transplantation. The data were produced by immunoSEQ multiplex PCR, yet TCRdb's version contains in-frame clones alone and is incomplete. The sample has approximately 45,000 clones, 80% to 95% seen once. The starting material was blood, obtained before transplantation. These receptors all stem from a woman aged 40-69 years who later had graft-versus-host disease after an allogeneic stem cell transplant. Each CDR3 is given with its conserved first and last residue. D genes are given only for firm matches. The size of a clone is reported for some rows only, either as once, few or many, or as a class for expanded clones.

CDR3aa | CDR3nt | abundance | j_gene | len | v_gene | d_gene
CASSLQGAEAFF | TGTGCCAGCAGTCTCCAGGGGGCTGAAGCTTTCTTT | . | TRBJ1-1 | 12 | TRBV6-2/TRBV6-3 | TRBD1
CASSQDSTASGANVLTF | TGTGCCAGCAGCCAAGATTCGACAGCCTCTGGGGCCAACGTCCTGACTTTC | . | TRBJ2-6 | 17 | TRBV4-2 | .
CASSYSRFGTEAFF | TGTGCCAGCAGTTACTCACGGTTTGGCACTGAAGCTTTCTTT | . | TRBJ1-1 | 14 | TRBV6-2/TRBV6-3 | .
CASSHPLSYEQYF | TGTGCCAGCAGCCACCCGCTCTCCTACGAGCAGTACTTC | . | TRBJ2-7 | 13 | TRBV7-2 | .
CAWSFGQGADEQYF | TGTGCCTGGAGTTTTGGACAGGGGGCGGATGAGCAGTACTTC | . | TRBJ2-7 | 14 | TRBV30 | TRBD1
CASSEFLAGNTGELFF | TGTGCCAGCAGTGAATTCCTAGCGGGAAATACCGGGGAGCTGTTTTTT | . | TRBJ2-2 | 16 | TRBV2 | TRBD2
CASSPGEGYTF | TGTGCCAGCTCACCAGGGGAGGGCTACACCTTC | few | TRBJ1-2 | 11 | TRBV18 | .
CASNPSGTSQTQYF | TGTGCCAGCAATCCTAGCGGGACTTCACAGACCCAGTACTTC | . | TRBJ2-5 | 14 | TRBV27 | TRBD2
CASSSGSYEKLFF | TGTGCCAGTAGTTCGGGCTCTTATGAAAAACTGTTTTTT | . | TRBJ1-4 | 13 | TRBV19 | .
CASSRDRGRDEQYF | TGTGCCAGCAGCCGCGACAGGGGGCGCGACGAGCAGTACTTC | . | TRBJ2-7 | 14 | TRBV3-1/TRBV3-2 | TRBD1
CASRGLAGGYNEQFF | TGTGCCAGCCGGGGACTAGCGGGAGGCTACAATGAGCAGTTCTTC | . | TRBJ2-1 | 15 | TRBV6-5 | TRBD2
CAEERELSYEQYF | TGTGCTGAGGAGCGGGAGCTTTCTTACGAGCAGTACTTC | . | TRBJ2-7 | 13 | TRBV7-5 | .
CASSLDRVREQYF | TGTGCCAGCAGCCTGGACAGGGTTAGGGAGCAGTACTTC | once | TRBJ2-7 | 13 | TRBV5-4 | TRBD1
CASSPQGRGNQPQHF | TGTGCCAGCAGCCCCCAGGGACGGGGCAATCAGCCCCAGCATTTT | . | TRBJ1-5 | 15 | TRBV11-2 | .
CSVESGTVISTDTQYF | TGCAGCGTTGAATCTGGGACAGTCATTAGCACAGATACGCAGTATTTT | . | TRBJ2-3 | 16 | TRBV29-1 | TRBD1
CASSSRTSVNEQFF | TGTGCCAGCAGCTCCCGGACTAGCGTAAATGAGCAGTTCTTC | . | TRBJ2-1 | 14 | TRBV7-8 | TRBD2
CASSRQDVRDTQYF | TGTGCCAGCAGCCGACAGGATGTGCGCGATACGCAGTATTTT | . | TRBJ2-3 | 14 | TRBV6-6 | .
CASSFQGAGNTIYF | TGTGCCAGCAGTTTTCAGGGAGCTGGAAACACCATATATTTT | . | TRBJ1-3 | 14 | TRBV27 | .
CASSQEPQWTSATGELFF | TGTGCCAGCAGCCAAGAACCCCAGTGGACTAGCGCGACCGGGGAGCTGTTTTTT | . | TRBJ2-2 | 18 | TRBV4-2 | TRBD2
CAWSRQDNQPQHF | TGTGCCTGGAGCAGACAGGATAATCAGCCCCAGCATTTT | . | TRBJ1-5 | 13 | TRBV30 | .
CSVEGDRGASYGYTF | TGCAGCGTTGAAGGTGACAGGGGGGCCTCCTATGGCTACACCTTC | . | TRBJ1-2 | 15 | TRBV29-1 | TRBD1
CASSVLWNTEAFF | TGTGCCAGCAGCGTACTATGGAACACTGAAGCTTTCTTT | . | TRBJ1-1 | 13 | TRBV9 | .
CASSFGGENQPQHF | TGTGCCAGCAGCTTCGGAGGGGAGAATCAGCCCCAGCATTTT | . | TRBJ1-5 | 14 | TRBV9 | .
CASGTGWVDTEAFF | TGTGCCAGCGGAACAGGGTGGGTAGACACTGAAGCTTTCTTT | . | TRBJ1-1 | 14 | TRBV6-5 | .
CASSFQGAGTEAFF | TGTGCCAGCAGTTTCCAGGGGGCGGGGACTGAAGCTTTCTTT | . | TRBJ1-1 | 14 | TRBV6-5 | TRBD1
CASSYSGRTDTQYF | TGTGCCAGCAGTTACTCGGGGCGCACAGATACGCAGTATTTT | . | TRBJ2-3 | 14 | TRBV6-2/TRBV6-3 | .
CASSKGTANEQFF | TGTGCCAGCAGCAAAGGGACAGCCAATGAGCAGTTCTTC | . | TRBJ2-1 | 13 | TRBV7-2 | TRBD1
CASSSGFNSRSYEQYF | TGCGCCAGCAGCTCGGGGTTTAACAGTCGCTCCTACGAGCAGTACTTC | . | TRBJ2-7 | 16 | TRBV5-1 | .
CASSQDKVHEQFF | TGTGCCAGCAGCCAAGATAAGGTCCATGAGCAGTTCTTC | . | TRBJ2-1 | 13 | TRBV3-1/TRBV3-2 | .
CARSARSGQGGQPQHF | TGTGCCAGAAGCGCGCGGTCAGGACAGGGCGGTCAGCCCCAGCATTTT | once | TRBJ1-5 | 16 | TRBV5-3 | TRBD1
CASSLGTDEQFF | TGTGCCAGCAGCTTAGGGACAGATGAGCAGTTCTTC | . | TRBJ2-1 | 12 | TRBV7-2 | .
CASSLVDRGEQYF | TGTGCCAGCAGTTTAGTGGACAGGGGCGAGCAGTACTTC | . | TRBJ2-7 | 13 | TRBV12-3/TRBV12-4 | TRBD1
CAWSVLGGYTF | TGTGCCTGGAGTGTACTCGGAGGCTACACCTTC | . | TRBJ1-2 | 11 | TRBV30 | .
CASSLIAVPDTQYF | TGCGCCAGCAGCTTGATAGCGGTTCCAGATACGCAGTATTTT | . | TRBJ2-3 | 14 | TRBV5-1 | .
CASSSDRGNSPLHF | TGTGCCAGCAGCTCGGACAGGGGTAATTCACCCCTCCACTTT | once | TRBJ1-6 | 14 | TRBV7-6 | TRBD1
CASSIDQGFSYEQYF | TGTGCCAGTAGTATTGATCAGGGATTCTCCTACGAGCAGTACTTC | . | TRBJ2-7 | 15 | TRBV19 | .
CAWSRQGNQPQHF | TGTGCCTGGAGCAGACAGGGGAATCAGCCCCAGCATTTT | . | TRBJ1-5 | 13 | TRBV30 | TRBD1
CATSDPGTGERNEQFF | TGTGCCACCAGTGACCCCGGGACAGGGGAACGCAATGAGCAGTTCTTC | . | TRBJ2-1 | 16 | TRBV24-1 | TRBD1
CASRTGAGGYTF | TGTGCCAGCAGAACAGGGGCCGGTGGCTACACCTTC | once | TRBJ1-2 | 12 | TRBV27 | TRBD1
CASSLEQNTDTQYF | TGTGCCAGCAGCTTAGAACAGAACACAGATACGCAGTATTTT | once | TRBJ2-3 | 14 | TRBV11-3 | .
CASSLAGGTDTQYF | TGTGCCAGCAGCTTAGCGGGAGGAACAGATACGCAGTATTTT | . | TRBJ2-3 | 14 | TRBV13 | TRBD2
CASSSTSGTSYEQYF | TGTGCCAGCAGCTCGACTAGCGGGACTTCCTACGAGCAGTACTTC | few | TRBJ2-7 | 15 | TRBV6-2/TRBV6-3 | TRBD2
CASKKIHRGQSPLHF | TGCGCCAGTAAAAAAATACACAGGGGGCAGTCACCCCTCCACTTT | once | TRBJ1-6 | 15 | TRBV4-1 | TRBD1
CASSLDAGQGLLVYGYTF | TGTGCCAGCAGCTTAGATGCGGGACAGGGTCTTCTGGTCTATGGCTACACCTTC | . | TRBJ1-2 | 18 | TRBV7-8 | TRBD1
CASSYSTGGSQPQHF | TGTGCCAGCAGTTACTCAACCGGGGGCTCTCAGCCCCAGCATTTT | . | TRBJ1-5 | 15 | TRBV6-2/TRBV6-3 | .
CASRDGPDTDTQYF | TGTGCCAGCCGGGACGGACCAGACACAGATACGCAGTATTTT | . | TRBJ2-3 | 14 | TRBV19 | .
CASTYQETQYF | TGTGCCAGCACCTACCAAGAGACCCAGTACTTC | . | TRBJ2-5 | 11 | TRBV7-3 | .
CASVPENSNQPQHF | TGTGCCAGTGTTCCGGAGAATAGCAATCAGCCCCAGCATTTT | . | TRBJ1-5 | 14 | TRBV28 | .
CASSTMQGATVGYEQYF | TGTGCCAGCAGCACTATGCAGGGGGCAACCGTCGGGTACGAGCAGTACTTC | . | TRBJ2-7 | 17 | TRBV5-5 | TRBD1
CATSDPSGDRYEQYF | TGTGCCACCAGTGATCCTTCTGGGGACCGCTACGAGCAGTACTTC | . | TRBJ2-7 | 15 | TRBV24-1 | .
CATSESGLDTGELFF | TGTGCCACCAGTGAAAGCGGGTTGGACACCGGGGAGCTGTTTTTT | . | TRBJ2-2 | 15 | TRBV24-1 | .
CATRDRVFYEQYF | TGTGCCACTCGGGACAGGGTCTTCTACGAGCAGTACTTC | . | TRBJ2-7 | 13 | TRBV19 | TRBD1
CASSSKAGEDTGELFF | TGTGCCAGCAGCTCGAAGGCGGGAGAGGACACCGGGGAGCTGTTTTTT | . | TRBJ2-2 | 16 | TRBV7-9 | TRBD2
CSVRLAGASTDTQYF | TGCAGCGTTAGGCTAGCGGGAGCGAGCACAGATACGCAGTATTTT | . | TRBJ2-3 | 15 | TRBV29-1 | TRBD2